A single TCR beta chain is shown here with its context. The germline V gene encodes CDR1 MDHEN and CDR2 SYDVKM. V lost 6 bases to trimming and J lost 7 bases, with 21 bases between them. The CDR3 totals 16 residues. This entry comes from a study of blood T cell repertoires in COVID-19. Profiled with immunoSEQ multiplex PCR; TCRdb holds only in-frame clones, not every one. The sample yields approximately 100,000 clones, 81% seen once. The chain recombines TRBV28 with TRBJ1-4; D may be TRBD1 (5 bases). The sequence was collected from a man aged 55 to 70 with acute or convalescent COVID-19. Sequenced input: peripheral blood. The CDR3 here is CASSVLVGGGSEKLFF. The CDR3 DNA is TGTGCCAGCAGCGTCCTGGTGGGGGGGGGTAGTGAAAAACTGTTTTTT.